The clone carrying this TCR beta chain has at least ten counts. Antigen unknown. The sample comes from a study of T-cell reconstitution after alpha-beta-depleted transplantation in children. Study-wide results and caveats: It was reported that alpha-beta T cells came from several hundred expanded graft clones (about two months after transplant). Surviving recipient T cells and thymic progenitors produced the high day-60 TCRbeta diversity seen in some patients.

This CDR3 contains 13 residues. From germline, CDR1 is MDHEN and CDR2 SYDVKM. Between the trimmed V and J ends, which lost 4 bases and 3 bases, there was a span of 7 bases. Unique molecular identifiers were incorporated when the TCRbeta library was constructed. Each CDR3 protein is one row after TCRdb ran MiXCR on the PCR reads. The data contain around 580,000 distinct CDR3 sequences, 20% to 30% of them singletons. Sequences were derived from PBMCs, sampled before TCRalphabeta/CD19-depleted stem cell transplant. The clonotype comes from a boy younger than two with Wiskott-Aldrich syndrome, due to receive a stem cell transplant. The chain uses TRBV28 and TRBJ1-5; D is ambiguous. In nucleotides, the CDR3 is TGTGCCAGCAGTTCCTGGTCCAATCAGCCCCAGCATTTT. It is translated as CASSSWSNQPQHF. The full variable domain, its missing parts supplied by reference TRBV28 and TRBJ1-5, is DVKVTQSSRYLVKRTGEKVFLECVQDMDHENMFWYRQDPGLGLRLIYFSYDVKMKEKGDIPEGYSVSREKKERFSLILESASTNQTSMYLCASSSWSNQPQHFGDGTRLSIL.